These 32 T cell receptor beta chains were sequenced from one sample in a study of T cell responses to AZD1222 COVID-19 vaccine. Libraries were prepared by immunoSEQ multiplex PCR; TCRdb keeps only in-frame clonotypes and omits some of them. This table holds 95,000 to 100,000 clones, just over 85% found once. Sequencing was performed on peripheral blood, taken on day 0 of AZD1222 vaccination. The receptor set was obtained from an adult in good health.

The rearrangement joins TRBV6-5 to TRBJ1-1; 8 bases map to TRBD1. J was trimmed by 5 bases and V by 11 bases; bases with no gene match: 13. The CDR3 is made up of 14 amino acids. The germline CDR1 and CDR2 sequences are MNHEY and SVGAGI. In DNA, the CDR3 is TGTGCCGGCCTCCCCAGGACAGGGAGTACTGAAGCTTTCTTT. Translated, it gives CAGLPRTGSTEAFF.

This chain connects TRBV30 to TRBJ1-6; D not certain. The CDR3 totals 12 residues. Germline assignment: CDR1 GTSNPN and CDR2 SVGIG (reference sequence). The ends were cut back, 1 base at V and 10 bases at J, with 8 bases in the middle. CDR3 nucleotide sequence: TGTGCCTGGAGTGACCCACCGTCACCCCTCCACTTT. Its protein is CAWSDPPSPLHF.

This chain connects TRBV30 to TRBJ2-3, with D hard to call. From germline, CDR1 is GTSNPN and CDR2 SVGIG (reference sequence). Trimming removed 0 bases at V and 1 base at J, with 11 bases between. This CDR3 is built from 15 residues. CDR3 protein: CAWSVERHRTDTQYF. CDR3 in DNA: TGTGCCTGGAGTGTGGAACGGCATCGCACAGATACGCAGTATTTT.

The chain joins TRBV18 to TRBJ2-7, with D perhaps matching TRBD1 (7 bases). The CDR3 loop spans 14 amino acids. From germline, CDR1 is KGHSH and CDR2 LQKENI. With 10 bases removed from V and 0 bases from J, the gap between germline ends came to 16 bases. The CDR3, as DNA: TGTGCCACCAGGGGGGCAGGAGGCTCCTACGAGCAGTACTTC. Its translation: CATRGAGGSYEQYF. Together with reference TRBV18 and TRBJ2-7, the CDR3 gives the full variable domain: NAGVMQNPRHLVRRRGQEARLRCSPMKGHSHVYWYRQLPEEGLKFMVYLQKENIIDESGMPKERFSAEFPKEGPSILRIQQVVRGDSAAYFCATRGAGGSYEQYFGPGTRLTVT.

The V call is TRBV30, the J call TRBJ1-3; 7 nucleotides line up with TRBD1. The trim removed 5 bases at V and 4 bases at J, leaving 5 bases unmatched. From germline, CDR1 is GTSNPN and CDR2 SVGIG (reference sequence). The CDR3 consists of 13 residues. CDR3 sequence: CAWGRDRGNTIYF. DNA for the CDR3: TGTGCCTGGGGCAGGGACAGAGGAAACACCATATATTTT.

This clone is judged medium-sized. The rearrangement joins TRBV7-2 to TRBJ1-3; 10 nucleotides match TRBD1. Germline V lookup: CDR1 SGHTA, CDR2 FQGNSA. The CDR3 spans 17 residues. Trimming cost V 3 bases and J 4 bases; bases outside gene matches: 9. The DNA of the CDR3 is TGTGCCAGCAGCTTTGCCCCGACAGGGGGCAGCGGAAACACCATATATTTT. This codes for CASSFAPTGGSGNTIYF.

V is TRBV12-3 or TRBV12-4 and J is TRBJ2-5, with no clear D. The CDR3 loop spans 11 amino acids. V lost 6 bases and J 0 bases, leaving 2 bases between the germline ends. The CDR3: CASSYQETQYF. The CDR3 DNA sequence: TGTGCCAGCAGCTACCAAGAGACCCAGTACTTC.

This chain links TRBV29-1 with TRBJ2-5; D remains ambiguous. Trimming stripped 3 bases from V and 6 bases from J, with 17 bases between. The CDR3 is 14 residues long. The germline V gene encodes CDR1 SQVTM and CDR2 ANQGSEA. In DNA, the CDR3 is TGCAGCGTTGATGTGAGCCGAATCCAGAAGACCCAGTACTTC. Translating it yields CSVDVSRIQKTQYF.

The chain uses TRBV11-3 and TRBJ1-6, with 7 bases lining up with TRBD1. Germline V gives CDR1 SGHNT, CDR2 YENEEA. This CDR3 has 14 residues. Trimming at V came to 5 bases and at J to 9 bases, leaving 7 bases not matched to a gene. CDR3 loop: CASSRGGGSSPLHF. CDR3 DNA: TGTGCCAGCAGCCGTGGAGGGGGCAGTTCACCCCTCCACTTT.

The rearrangement joins TRBV27 to TRBJ2-5; D is unclear. Trimming pared 4 bases from V and 4 bases from J, leaving 4 bases between. In germline, CDR1 is MNHEY, CDR2 SMNVEV (reference sequence). This CDR3 is 11 amino acids long. The CDR3 nucleotides read TGTGCCAGCAGTTCGGGAGAGACCCAGTACTTC. Amino acids: CASSSGETQYF.

The chain uses TRBV27 and TRBJ2-5; D might be TRBD1 (6 bases). This CDR3 contains 18 residues. Germline CDR1 MNHEY, CDR2 SMNVEV (reference sequence). Trimming stripped 4 bases from V and 2 bases from J, with 23 bases between. The CDR3 region is CASSSYTTGPRGQETQYF. CDR3 nucleotide sequence: TGTGCCAGCAGTTCCTATACCACCGGACCCAGGGGACAAGAGACCCAGTACTTC.

The rearrangement uses TRBV28 and TRBJ1-5; possibly TRBD1 for D (6 bases). The CDR3 extends over 17 amino acids. Germline values: CDR1 MDHEN, CDR2 SYDVKM. Trimming cost V 1 base and J 7 bases, with 20 bases left between them. The CDR3 loop reads CASSLLTRGKFAQPQHF. CDR3 DNA sequence: TGTGCCAGCAGTTTATTAACCAGGGGTAAGTTTGCGCAGCCCCAGCATTTT.

This clone has a single count. This sequence joins TRBV18 and TRBJ2-1; 9 bases map to TRBD1. The CDR3 length is 16 residues. The germline CDR1 and CDR2 sequences are KGHSH and LQKENI. The V segment lost 4 bases and the J segment 6 bases; nucleotides outside the gene matches: 10. The CDR3 sequence: CASSLTTGQGRNEQFF. The CDR3 DNA reads TGTGCCAGCTCACTCACTACGGGACAGGGTCGCAATGAGCAGTTCTTC.

This clone appeared once. The J gene is TRBJ2-3, the V gene TRBV7-2; D assignment may be TRBD1 or TRBD2 (5 bases each). V lost 5 bases, J lost 2 bases, and 17 bases lay in between. Germline CDR1 is SGHTA and CDR2 is FQGNSA. The CDR3 length is 16 residues. CDR3 residues: CASSPFLGRITDTQYF. CDR3 DNA: TGTGCCAGCAGCCCATTTCTGGGACGCATCACAGATACGCAGTATTTT.

This rearrangement joins TRBV7-3 to TRBJ2-7; D is tentatively TRBD1 or TRBD2 (6 bases each). This CDR3 contains 14 residues. V was shortened by 1 base and J by 2 bases, with 9 bases between the two germline ends. Per the germline V gene, CDR1 is SGHTA and CDR2 is FQGTGA. The CDR3 reads CASSLKGGPYEQYF. CDR3 in DNA: TGTGCCAGCAGCTTAAAGGGGGGCCCCTACGAGCAGTACTTC.

This chain's CDR3 is CASSLTGGHSYNEQFF. CDR3 nucleotide sequence: TGTGCCAGCAGCTTAACCGGCGGGCACTCCTACAATGAGCAGTTCTTC. The V gene is TRBV7-2, the J gene TRBJ2-1, with D tentatively TRBD2 (5 bases). Germline-derived CDR1 and CDR2 are SGHTA and FQGNSA. Trimming removed 2 bases from V and 0 bases from J, with 11 bases in between. The length of the CDR3 is 16 residues. The full variable domain, completed using reference TRBV7-2 and TRBJ2-1, is GAGVSQSPSNKVTEKGKDVELRCDPISGHTALYWYRQSLGQGLEFLIYFQGNSAPDKSGLPSDRFSAERTGGSVSTLTIQRTQQEDSAVYLCASSLTGGHSYNEQFFGPGTRLTVL.

This clone has just one count. The V call is TRBV7-2, the J call TRBJ1-6, with a possible D match to TRBD1 (5 bases). Between the trimmed V and J ends, which lost 5 bases and 8 bases, there was a span of 19 bases. Germline CDR1 and CDR2: SGHTA and FQGNSA. The CDR3 extends over 16 amino acids. The CDR3 coding sequence is TGTGCCAGCAGCCTTCTTAGCGGGACTAAACATTCACCCCTCCACTTT. Its protein is CASSLLSGTKHSPLHF.

Written as DNA, the CDR3 is TGTGCCAGCTCACCCAGGACGGACAGCCCCAACTATGGCTACACCTTC. Translation gives CASSPRTDSPNYGYTF. The V call is TRBV18, the J call TRBJ1-2; a weak D match, TRBD1 (6 bases). The germline V gene has CDR1 KGHSH and CDR2 LQKENI. V gave up 3 bases and J gave up 2 bases, with 16 bases separating them. The CDR3 covers 16 residues.

The rearrangement joins TRBV15 to TRBJ2-7; no clear D. The V and J ends lost 0 bases and 7 bases respectively, with 10 bases between them. CDR3 length: 13 residues. Germline V gives CDR1 LNHNV, CDR2 YYDKDF (reference sequence). CDR3 coding DNA: TGTGCCACCAGCAGAGAATCGGTAAGGGAGCAGTACTTC. Translation gives CATSRESVREQYF.

The chain employs TRBV6-6 and TRBJ1-2, with D possibly matching TRBD1 (5 bases). The CDR3 contains 14 residues. Trimming pared 5 bases from V and 3 bases from J, leaving 13 bases between. Germline V gene lookup returns CDR1 MNHNY and CDR2 SVGAGI (reference sequence). The CDR3 nucleotides are TGTGCCAGCAGTAAACTCGGGGGGGACTATGGCTACACCTTC. Translating gives CASSKLGGDYGYTF.

This chain links TRBV4-1 with TRBJ2-1, with D tentatively TRBD1 or TRBD2 (6 bases each). The V end was cut by 4 bases, the J end by 9 bases, with 10 bases between. CDR3 size: 12 residues. CDR1 is MGHRA, CDR2 YSYEKL, per germline. CDR3 nucleotide sequence: TGCGCCAGCAGCCCTGGAGGGGGTGAGCAGTTCTTC. It is translated as CASSPGGGEQFF.

The V gene is TRBV30, the J gene TRBJ1-5, with D unclear. Germline V gene sequence: CDR1 GTSNPN, CDR2 SVGIG (reference sequence). The CDR3 contains 13 residues. Trimming left V 2 bases short and J 0 bases short, with 5 bases between. The CDR3 is CAWSHYSNQPQHF. In DNA, the CDR3 is TGTGCCTGGAGTCACTATAGCAATCAGCCCCAGCATTTT.

The genes are TRBV5-1 and TRBJ1-4; no clear D. The CDR3 consists of 15 residues. Germline loops: CDR1 SGHRS, CDR2 YFSETQ. Trimming left V 0 bases short and J 7 bases short, with 13 bases between. CDR3 region: CASSLEGIGSEKLFF. Here the CDR3 DNA reads TGCGCCAGCAGCTTGGAAGGCATTGGGAGTGAAAAACTGTTTTTT. The full variable domain, with the rest looked up from reference TRBV5-1 and TRBJ1-4, is KAGVTQTPRYLIKTRGQQVTLSCSPISGHRSVSWYQQTPGQGLQFLFEYFSETQRNKGNFPGRFSGRQFSNSRSEMNVSTLELGDSALYLCASSLEGIGSEKLFFGSGTQLSVL.

This clone occurred once. V and J are TRBV25-1 and TRBJ1-1; a possible D gene is TRBD1 (6 bases). The V gene's germline CDR1 is MGHDK and CDR2 SYGVNS. V lost 8 bases and J lost 1, with 11 bases in between. The CDR3 covers 13 residues. This CDR3 is CASRTETNTEAFF. CDR3 bases: TGTGCCAGCCGGACAGAAACGAACACTGAAGCTTTCTTT.

V is TRBV9 and J is TRBJ1-1, with D possibly being TRBD1 (6 bases). Germline assignment: CDR1 SGDLS and CDR2 YYNGEE. The V end lost 0 bases, the J end lost 3 bases, and 15 bases lay between the germline ends. This CDR3 is built from 16 residues. The CDR3, as DNA: TGTGCCAGCAGCGTAGGTGGGGGGCGAGGAGACACTGAAGCTTTCTTT. It translates to CASSVGGGRGDTEAFF.

The chain is built from TRBV27 and TRBJ1-1; the D gene is possibly TRBD1 (6 bases). This CDR3 comprises 14 residues. The V gene lost 3 bases and the J gene lost 3 bases, with 11 bases spanning the gap. Germline V gene lookup returns CDR1 MNHEY and CDR2 SMNVEV (reference sequence). For the CDR3, the DNA is TGTGCCAGCAGTTTTAACAGGGAGGACACTGAAGCTTTCTTT. This translates into CASSFNREDTEAFF.

J is TRBJ1-6 and V is TRBV27; TRBD1 matches 10 bases. Germline V gives CDR1 MNHEY, CDR2 SMNVEV (reference sequence). Trimming took 3 bases from V and 11 from J; bases not matched to a gene: 16. This CDR3 spans 18 amino acids. The CDR3 DNA is TGTGCCAGCAGTTTGTTGAGCCCCGGGACAGGGGTAACGACACCCCTCCACTTT. Its protein product is CASSLLSPGTGVTTPLHF.

The V call is TRBV7-6, the J call TRBJ1-5; no reliable D call. Germline V CDR1 and CDR2: SGHVS, FNYEAQ. The CDR3 is 19 amino acids. Trimming pared 0 bases from V and 4 bases from J, leaving 22 bases between. In DNA form, the CDR3 reads TGTGCCAGCAGCTTAGCTCCGGAGACACCTTTCGCACAGAATCAGCCCCAGCATTTT. The encoded protein is CASSLAPETPFAQNQPQHF.

The chain couples TRBV30 to TRBJ1-1; D unresolved. CDR1 GTSNPN and CDR2 SVGIG come from the germline V gene (reference sequence). The CDR3 sequence is 13 residues long. Deletions cut 0 bases from V and 8 bases from J, with 13 bases between. The CDR3 reads CAWSVRPTGEAFF. The DNA of the CDR3 is TGTGCCTGGAGTGTACGCCCGACCGGGGAAGCTTTCTTT.

As regards this clone: Mismatch with germline at one junction end may stem from a read error. J is TRBJ1-3 and V is TRBV3-1 (or the pseudogene TRBV3-2), with TRBD1 matching over 7 bases. The CDR3 covers 15 residues. Germline loops: CDR1 LGHDT, CDR2 YNNKEL (reference sequence). CDR3 coding DNA: TGTGCCAGCAGCCCAGGGGGGAGCTCTGGAAACGCCATATATTTT. Translation: CASSPGGSSGNAIYF.

The chain joins TRBV5-1 to TRBJ2-5, with 11 nucleotides matching TRBD1. Losses at the gene ends were 4 bases for V and 1 base for J; bases not matched to a gene: 9. Germline assignment: CDR1 SGHRS and CDR2 YFSETQ. The CDR3 runs 17 residues. The CDR3 sequence: CASSPGTGTGGQETQYF. The CDR3 DNA reads as TGCGCCAGCAGCCCAGGGACCGGGACAGGGGGCCAAGAGACCCAGTACTTC.

The chain recombines TRBV10-3 with TRBJ2-1; 9 nucleotides line up with TRBD2. Germline trimming cut 6 bases from V and 4 bases from J; bases unmatched to any gene: 7. The CDR3 extends over 15 amino acids. Germline V gene sequence: CDR1 ENHRY, CDR2 SYGVKD. The CDR3: CAIRISGRGYNEQFF. In nucleotides, the CDR3 is TGTGCCATCAGGATTAGCGGGAGAGGATACAATGAGCAGTTCTTC.